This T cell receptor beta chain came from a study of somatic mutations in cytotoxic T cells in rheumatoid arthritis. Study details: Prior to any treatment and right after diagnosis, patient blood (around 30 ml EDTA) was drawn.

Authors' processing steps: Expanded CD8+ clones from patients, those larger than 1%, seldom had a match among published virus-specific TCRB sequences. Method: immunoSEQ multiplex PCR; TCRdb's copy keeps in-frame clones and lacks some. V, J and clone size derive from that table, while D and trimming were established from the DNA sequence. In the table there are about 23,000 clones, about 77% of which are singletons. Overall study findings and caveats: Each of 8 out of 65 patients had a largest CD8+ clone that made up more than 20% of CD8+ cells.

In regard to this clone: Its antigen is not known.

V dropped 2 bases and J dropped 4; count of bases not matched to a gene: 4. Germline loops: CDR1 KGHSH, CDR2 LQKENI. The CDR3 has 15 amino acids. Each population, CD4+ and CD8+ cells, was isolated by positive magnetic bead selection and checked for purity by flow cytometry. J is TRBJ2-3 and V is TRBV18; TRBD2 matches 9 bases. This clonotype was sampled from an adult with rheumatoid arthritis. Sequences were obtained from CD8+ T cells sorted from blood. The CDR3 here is CASSPAGGLSDTQYF. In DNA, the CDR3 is TGTGCCAGCTCACCAGCGGGGGGGCTCTCAGATACGCAGTATTTT.